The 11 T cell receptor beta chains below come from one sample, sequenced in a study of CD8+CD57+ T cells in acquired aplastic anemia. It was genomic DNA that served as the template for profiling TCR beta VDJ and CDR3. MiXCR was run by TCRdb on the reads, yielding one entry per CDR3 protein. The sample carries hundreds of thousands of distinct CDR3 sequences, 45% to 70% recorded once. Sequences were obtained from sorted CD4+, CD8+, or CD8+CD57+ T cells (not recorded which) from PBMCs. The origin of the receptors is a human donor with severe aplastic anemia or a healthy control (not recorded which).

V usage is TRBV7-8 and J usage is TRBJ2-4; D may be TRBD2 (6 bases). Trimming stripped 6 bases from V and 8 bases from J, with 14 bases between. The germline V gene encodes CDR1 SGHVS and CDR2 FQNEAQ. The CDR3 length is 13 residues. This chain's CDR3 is CASSVPGVDIQYF. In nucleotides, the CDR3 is TGTGCCAGCAGTGTGCCGGGGGTGGACATTCAGTACTTC.

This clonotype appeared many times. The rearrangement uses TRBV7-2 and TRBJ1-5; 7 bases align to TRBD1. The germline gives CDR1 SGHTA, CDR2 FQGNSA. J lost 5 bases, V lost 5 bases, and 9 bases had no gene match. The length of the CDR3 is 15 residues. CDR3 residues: CASSPPGTDYQPQHF. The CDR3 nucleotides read TGTGCCAGCAGCCCACCCGGGACAGACTATCAGCCCCAGCATTTT.

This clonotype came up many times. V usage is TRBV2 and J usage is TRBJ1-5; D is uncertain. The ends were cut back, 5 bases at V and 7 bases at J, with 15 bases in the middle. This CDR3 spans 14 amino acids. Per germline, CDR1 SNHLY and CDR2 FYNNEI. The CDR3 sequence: CASSSDGERQPQHF. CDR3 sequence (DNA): TGTGCCAGCAGTTCGGACGGGGAGAGGCAGCCCCAGCATTTT. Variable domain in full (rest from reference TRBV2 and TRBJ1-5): EPEVTQTPSHQVTQMGQEVILRCVPISNHLYFYWYRQILGQKVEFLVSFYNNEISEKSEIFDDQFSVERPDGSNFTLKIRSTKLEDSAMYFCASSSDGERQPQHFGDGTRLSIL.

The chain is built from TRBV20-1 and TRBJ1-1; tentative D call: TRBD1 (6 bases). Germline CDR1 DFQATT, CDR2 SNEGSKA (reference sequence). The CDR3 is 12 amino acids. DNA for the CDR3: TGCAGGGGGGGCCTCCTGAACACTGAAGCTTTCTTT. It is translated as CRGGLLNTEAFF.

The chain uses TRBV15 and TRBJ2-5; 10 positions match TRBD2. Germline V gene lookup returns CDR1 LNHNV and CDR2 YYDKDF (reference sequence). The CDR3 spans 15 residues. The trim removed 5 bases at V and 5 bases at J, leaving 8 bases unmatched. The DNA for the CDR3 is TGTGCCACCAGCGTTGGTAGCGGGGGGCGGGAGACCCAGTACTTC. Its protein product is CATSVGSGGRETQYF.

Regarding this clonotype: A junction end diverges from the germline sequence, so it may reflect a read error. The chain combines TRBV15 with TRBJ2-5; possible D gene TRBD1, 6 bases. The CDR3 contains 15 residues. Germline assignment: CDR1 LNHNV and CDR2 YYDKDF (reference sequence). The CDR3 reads CATGRDGQNQETQYF. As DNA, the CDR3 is TGTGCCACCGGCAGAGATGGACAGAACCAGGAGACCCAGTACTTC.

In nucleotides, the CDR3 is TGTGCCAGCAGCATTATTGACAGCTATGGCTACACCTTC. This gives the protein CASSIIDSYGYTF. The gene calls are TRBV11-2 and TRBJ1-2; possibly TRBD1 for D (5 bases). Trimming took off 5 bases at V and 4 bases at J, with 11 bases between the two ends. The CDR3 spans 13 residues. The germline V gene has CDR1 SGHAT and CDR2 FQNNGV.

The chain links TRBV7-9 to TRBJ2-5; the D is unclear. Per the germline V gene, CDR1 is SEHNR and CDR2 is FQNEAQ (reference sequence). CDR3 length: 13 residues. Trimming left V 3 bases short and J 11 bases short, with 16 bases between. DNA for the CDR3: TGTGCCAGCAGCTTGAACAACAGATATCTTCAGTACTTC. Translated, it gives CASSLNNRYLQYF. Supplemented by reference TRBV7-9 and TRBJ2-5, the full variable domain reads DTGVSQNPRHKITKRGQNVTFRCDPISEHNRLYWYRQTLGQGPEFLTYFQNEAQLEKSRLLSDRFSAERPKGSFSTLEIQRTEQGDSAMYLCASSLNNRYLQYFGPGTRLLVL.

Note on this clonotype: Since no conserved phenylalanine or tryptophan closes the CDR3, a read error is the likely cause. In DNA, the CDR3 is TGTGCCAGCAGCTTAGGTCGTCGACTAGCGGGGGGGCCCGTCGACAATGAGCAGTTCCTC. It codes for CASSLGRRLAGGPVDNEQFL. The rearrangement uses TRBV7-2 and TRBJ2-1, with TRBD2 identical over 14 bases. The CDR3 is 20 amino acids. Germline V gives CDR1 SGHTA, CDR2 FQGNSA. V lost 1 base to trimming and J lost 5 bases; unmatched junction nucleotides: 13.

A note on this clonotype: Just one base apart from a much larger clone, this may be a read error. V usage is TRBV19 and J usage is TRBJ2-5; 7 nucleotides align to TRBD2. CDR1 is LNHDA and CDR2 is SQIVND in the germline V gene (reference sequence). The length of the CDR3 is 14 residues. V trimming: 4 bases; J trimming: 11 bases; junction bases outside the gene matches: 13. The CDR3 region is CASSTGGSYNEQYF. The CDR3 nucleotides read TGTGCCAGTAGTACGGGAGGTTCCTACAATGAGCAGTACTTC.

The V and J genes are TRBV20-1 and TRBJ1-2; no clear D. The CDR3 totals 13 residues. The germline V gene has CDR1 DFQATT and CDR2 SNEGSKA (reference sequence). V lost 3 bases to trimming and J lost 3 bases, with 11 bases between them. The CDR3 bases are TGCAGTGCTAGTAGGGCCGGAGACTATGGCTACACCTTC. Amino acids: CSASRAGDYGYTF.